What follows are 23 T cell receptor beta chains derived from one specimen sequenced in a study of OX40 agonist ivuxolimab in advanced cancers. Clones were read by immunoSEQ multiplex PCR, and TCRdb kept only the in-frame ones, dropping some. The table includes approximately 100,000 clones, 85% to 90% detected once. Material: CD4+ or CD8+ T cells sorted from blood, obtained in a trial of the OX40 agonist ivuxolimab. Source of these receptors: an adult with an advanced solid tumor such as melanoma, head and neck, liver or kidney cancer.

This clone came up once. The V call is TRBV28, the J call TRBJ2-1; a possible D gene is TRBD2 (7 bases). The CDR3 loop spans 14 amino acids. CDR1 is MDHEN and CDR2 is SYDVKM in the germline V gene. Trimming cost V 0 bases and J 12 bases, with 15 bases left between them. The CDR3 DNA is TGTGCCAGCAGTTTATGGCAGGGAGGGGGGAGGCAGTTCTTC. It is translated as CASSLWQGGGRQFF.

The DNA of the CDR3 is TGTGCCAGCAGTTTAGGCGGAAATGATCAGCCCCAGCATTTT. This codes for CASSLGGNDQPQHF. The rearrangement uses TRBV28 and TRBJ1-5, with no clear D. The germline V and J ends were trimmed by 2 bases and 5 bases, with 10 bases remaining between them. Germline V lookup: CDR1 MDHEN, CDR2 SYDVKM. The CDR3 is made up of 14 amino acids. Supplemented by reference TRBV28 and TRBJ1-5, the full variable domain reads DVKVTQSSRYLVKRTGEKVFLECVQDMDHENMFWYRQDPGLGLRLIYFSYDVKMKEKGDIPEGYSVSREKKERFSLILESASTNQTSMYLCASSLGGNDQPQHFGDGTRLSIL.

This rearrangement joins TRBV11-2 to TRBJ1-1; D is undetermined. Germline CDR1 SGHAT, CDR2 FQNNGV. The CDR3 contains 13 residues. Trimming cost V 1 base and J 7 bases, with 10 bases left between them. The CDR3 nucleotides read TGTGCCAGCAGCTTAGCAGACATCAGTGAAGCTTTCTTT. This codes for CASSLADISEAFF.

This rearrangement joins TRBV7-2 to TRBJ2-1, with a weak D call TRBD2 (5 bases). Germline V gene lookup returns CDR1 SGHTA and CDR2 FQGNSA. V was clipped by 3 bases and J by 1 base, with 10 bases between them. The CDR3 contains 15 residues. The CDR3 is CASSFGIGSYNEQFF. CDR3 coding DNA: TGTGCCAGCAGCTTCGGGATAGGATCCTACAATGAGCAGTTCTTC.

The chain has TRBV30 and TRBJ1-1; D remains ambiguous. The CDR3 totals 13 residues. The germline CDR1 and CDR2 sequences are GTSNPN and SVGIG (reference sequence). Between the trimmed V and J ends, which lost 3 bases and 4 bases, there was a span of 12 bases. This chain's CDR3 is CAWRAGMGTEAFF. The CDR3 nucleotides are TGTGCCTGGAGGGCGGGCATGGGCACTGAAGCTTTCTTT.

As to this clone: This specimen includes other DNA sequences encoding the same CDR3. V usage is TRBV9 and J usage is TRBJ2-3; possibly TRBD2 for D (5 bases). The V gene's germline CDR1 is SGDLS and CDR2 YYNGEE. V lost 5 bases and J 2 bases, leaving 9 bases between the germline ends. There are 13 residues in the CDR3. The DNA of the CDR3 is TGTGCCAGCAGTTCCGGACTCACAGATACGCAGTATTTT. Encoded protein: CASSSGLTDTQYF.

The chain joins TRBV13 to TRBJ2-3; 11 positions match TRBD2. CDR1 and CDR2 (germline): PRHDT, FYEKMQ (reference sequence). The CDR3 extends over 16 amino acids. Trimming at V came to 2 bases and at J to 6 bases, leaving 7 bases not matched to a gene. CDR3 DNA: TGTGCCAGCAGCTTATATAGACTAGCGGGGTTGGATACGCAGTATTTT. Its protein product is CASSLYRLAGLDTQYF.

The chain uses TRBV25-1 and TRBJ1-4; D call uncertain. This CDR3 contains 13 residues. CDR1 is MGHDK, CDR2 SYGVNS, per germline. V gave up 1 base and J gave up 7 bases, with 7 bases separating them. Here the CDR3 reads CASSESGIEKLFF. In DNA form, the CDR3 reads TGTGCCAGCAGTGAATCGGGGATTGAAAAACTGTTTTTT.

The chain recombines TRBV28 with TRBJ1-1; 8 bases are shared with TRBD1. The CDR3 loop spans 12 amino acids. Unmatched junction bases numbered 4, after V lost 8 bases and J lost 5 bases. In germline, CDR1 is MDHEN, CDR2 SYDVKM. CDR3 bases: TGTGCCAGCCAGGGGGCGCCGACTGAAGCTTTCTTT. It specifies CASQGAPTEAFF.

CDR3 protein: CASSSRKGLEQYF. Here the CDR3 DNA reads TGTGCCAGCAGTTCCCGCAAGGGCCTCGAGCAGTACTTC. This sequence joins TRBV7-8 and TRBJ2-7; D is ambiguous. CDR3 length: 13 residues. In germline, CDR1 is SGHVS, CDR2 FQNEAQ. The V end was cut by 6 bases, the J end by 6 bases, with 15 bases between.

J is TRBJ1-2 and V is TRBV19, with D uncertain. This CDR3 has 14 amino acids. Germline lookup yields CDR1 LNHDA and CDR2 SQIVND (reference sequence). V was clipped by 6 bases and J by 4 bases, with 15 bases between them. The CDR3 DNA sequence: TGTGCCAGTAGAGAGATAGGACGAGTCTATGGCTACACCTTC. The encoded protein is CASREIGRVYGYTF.

The chain employs TRBV6-5 and TRBJ2-3; weak D call: TRBD1 (6 bases). This CDR3 is built from 15 residues. V was clipped by 5 bases and J by 2 bases, with 14 bases between them. The germline CDR1 and CDR2 sequences are MNHEY and SVGAGI. In nucleotides, the CDR3 is TGTGCCAGCAGTCGACTTGGACAGAACACAGATACGCAGTATTTT. The encoded protein is CASSRLGQNTDTQYF.

The CDR3, as DNA: TGTGCCAGCAGCGTTACGGACAGTAATTCACCCCTCCACTTT. This encodes CASSVTDSNSPLHF. The rearrangement uses TRBV9 and TRBJ1-6, with D maybe TRBD1 (6 bases). The CDR3 extends over 14 amino acids. The V gene lost 2 bases and the J gene lost 6 bases, with 9 bases spanning the gap. Germline-derived CDR1 and CDR2 are SGDLS and YYNGEE.

The chain employs TRBV7-6 and TRBJ2-1, with TRBD2 matching 10 bases. This CDR3 comprises 16 residues. The ends lost 2 bases at V and 10 bases at J; junction bases unmatched: 11. From germline, CDR1 is SGHVS and CDR2 FNYEAQ. Here the CDR3 reads CASSLSRLAGKEEQFF. The CDR3 coding sequence is TGTGCCAGCAGCTTATCTCGACTAGCGGGTAAGGAGGAGCAGTTCTTC.

The J gene is TRBJ2-7, the V gene TRBV18; TRBD1 matches 7 bases. Losses at the gene ends were 3 bases for V and 2 bases for J; bases not matched to a gene: 4. Germline values: CDR1 KGHSH, CDR2 LQKENI. There are 14 residues in the CDR3. The CDR3 is CASSPEQGPYEQYF. CDR3 coding DNA: TGTGCCAGCTCACCTGAACAGGGGCCCTACGAGCAGTACTTC. Full variable domain (outside the CDR3, taken from reference TRBV18 and TRBJ2-7): NAGVMQNPRHLVRRRGQEARLRCSPMKGHSHVYWYRQLPEEGLKFMVYLQKENIIDESGMPKERFSAEFPKEGPSILRIQQVVRGDSAAYFCASSPEQGPYEQYFGPGTRLTVT.

The chain employs TRBV30 and TRBJ2-1; no clear D. V lost 0 bases and J 5 bases, leaving 5 bases between the germline ends. The CDR3 spans 12 residues. Germline V gene lookup returns CDR1 GTSNPN and CDR2 SVGIG (reference sequence). CDR3 DNA sequence: TGTGCCTGGAGTGTGTTACACAATGAGCAGTTCTTC. The encoded protein is CAWSVLHNEQFF.

The chain employs TRBV7-2 and TRBJ1-1, with 11 bases identical to TRBD1. The germline V gene encodes CDR1 SGHTA and CDR2 FQGNSA. CDR3 length equals 16 residues. J lost 10 bases, V lost 2 bases, and 12 bases had no gene match. CDR3 DNA sequence: TGTGCCAGCAGCTTATTTAGTTCCGGACAGGGGGCCGGAGCTTTCTTT. Protein sequence: CASSLFSSGQGAGAFF.

Written as DNA, the CDR3 is TGCAGTGCTACGGGTCTCAATGAGCAGTTCTTC. It yields the protein CSATGLNEQFF. The genes are TRBV20-1 and TRBJ2-1; no firm D call. Trimming took 4 bases from V and 6 from J, leaving 7 bases between them. CDR1 is DFQATT and CDR2 is SNEGSKA in the germline V gene (reference sequence). CDR3 length equals 11 residues.

The rearrangement uses TRBV6-5 and TRBJ1-2; possible D gene TRBD1, 5 bases. This CDR3 has 14 amino acids. Trimming took off 5 bases at V and 4 bases at J, with 14 bases between the two ends. Germline values: CDR1 MNHEY, CDR2 SVGAGI. The CDR3 sequence is CASSATASLYGYTF. DNA of the CDR3: TGTGCCAGCAGTGCGACAGCATCCCTCTATGGCTACACCTTC.

This clone appeared a single time. The V and J genes are TRBV25-1 and TRBJ1-2; possibly TRBD1 for D (6 bases). V was cut by 6 bases and J by 7 bases, with 15 bases left in between. Germline V gene lookup returns CDR1 MGHDK and CDR2 SYGVNS. This CDR3 has 13 residues. The CDR3: CASRQGLSTGYTF. The CDR3 coding sequence is TGTGCCAGCAGGCAGGGGCTATCGACTGGCTACACCTTC.

The rearrangement links TRBV10-3 to TRBJ2-2; possibly TRBD1 or TRBD2 for D (5 bases each). Trimming cost V 0 bases and J 9 bases, with 14 bases left between them. The CDR3 is made up of 15 amino acids. Germline values: CDR1 ENHRY, CDR2 SYGVKD. The CDR3 loop reads CAISESTRGVRELFF. In DNA, the CDR3 is TGTGCCATCAGTGAGTCGACGAGGGGCGTAAGGGAGCTGTTTTTT.

This chain uses TRBV6-5 with TRBJ1-3; D is unclear. The germline V and J ends were trimmed by 9 bases and 0 bases, with 6 bases remaining between them. The length of the CDR3 is 12 residues. Germline V gene data show CDR1 as MNHEY and CDR2 as SVGAGI. CDR3: CASISSGNTIYF. DNA for the CDR3: TGTGCCAGTATAAGCTCTGGAAACACCATATATTTT.

The gene calls are TRBV5-4 and TRBJ2-7; 10 bases are a match to TRBD1. CDR1 is SGHNT, CDR2 YYREEE, per germline (reference sequence). The CDR3 length is 15 residues. V trimming: 6 bases; J trimming: 3 bases; junction bases outside the gene matches: 9. CDR3 DNA sequence: TGTGCCAGCACACGTTCCGGGACAGGGGACTACGAGCAGTACTTC. As protein: CASTRSGTGDYEQYF.